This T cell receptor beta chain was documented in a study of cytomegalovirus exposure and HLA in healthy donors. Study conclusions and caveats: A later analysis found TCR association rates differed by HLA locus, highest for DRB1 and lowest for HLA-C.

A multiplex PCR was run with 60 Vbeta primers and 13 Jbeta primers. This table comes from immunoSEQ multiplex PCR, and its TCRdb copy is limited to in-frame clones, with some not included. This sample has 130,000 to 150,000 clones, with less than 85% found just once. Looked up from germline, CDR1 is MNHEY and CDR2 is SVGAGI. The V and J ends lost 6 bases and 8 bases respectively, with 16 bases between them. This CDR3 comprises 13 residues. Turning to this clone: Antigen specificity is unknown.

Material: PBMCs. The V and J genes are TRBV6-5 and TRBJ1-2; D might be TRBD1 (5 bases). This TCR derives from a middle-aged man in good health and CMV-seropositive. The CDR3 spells CASRPGLLPGYTF. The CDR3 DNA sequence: TGTGCCAGCAGACCGGGACTCCTTCCGGGCTACACCTTC.